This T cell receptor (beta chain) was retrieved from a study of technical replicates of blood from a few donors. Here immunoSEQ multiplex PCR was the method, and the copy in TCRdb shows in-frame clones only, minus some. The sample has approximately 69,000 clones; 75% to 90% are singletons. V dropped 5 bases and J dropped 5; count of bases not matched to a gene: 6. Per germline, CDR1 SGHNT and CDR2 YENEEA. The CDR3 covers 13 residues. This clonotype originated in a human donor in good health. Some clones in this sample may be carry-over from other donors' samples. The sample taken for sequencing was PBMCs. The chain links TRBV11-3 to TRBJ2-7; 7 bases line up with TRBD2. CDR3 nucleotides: TGTGCCAGCAGCCGCTTTGGGGGGGACGAGCAGTACTTC. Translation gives CASSRFGGDEQYF.